The TCR beta chain described here comes from a study of a mutant IDH1 vaccine in newly diagnosed glioma. Study as a whole: During weeks 1, 3, 5, 7, 11, 15, 19 and 23, patients received eight vaccinations. There were roughly 62% males and roughly 38% females among treated patients, whose mean age was 40.4 years.

The time point was: week 23, last vaccination. The vaccine gave 300 ug of a 20-mer mutant IDH1 peptide subcutaneously per dose. This table comes from immunoSEQ multiplex PCR, and its TCRdb copy is limited to in-frame clones, with some not included. The sample includes around 56,000 clones, about 81% of them seen just once. The study's findings and limits: Induction of immune responses by the vaccine occurred in about 95% of patients.

This CDR3 spans 14 amino acids. Germline CDR1 is MGHRA and CDR2 is YSYEKL. Trimming cost V 2 bases and J 3 bases, with 8 bases left between them. Comments on this clone: What it recognizes is unknown.

The source material was PBMCs, sampled from a glioma patient whose treatment included an IDH1 peptide vaccine. The clonotype was recovered from a woman between 40 and 50 years old with glioma. Some clones in this sample may be carry-over from other donors' samples. The chain links TRBV4-1 to TRBJ2-1; maybe TRBD1 (6 bases). In nucleotides, the CDR3 is TGCGCCAGCAGCCAAAACAGGGTCTACAATGAGCAGTTCTTC. Translating it yields CASSQNRVYNEQFF.